The 29 T cell receptor beta chains in this list originate from one sample, sequenced in a study of beta chain features in type 1 diabetes. All of the isolated RNA was reverse transcribed, so expressed TCRB transcripts were sequenced. Assay: immunoSEQ multiplex PCR; the TCRdb copy retains only in-frame clones and omits some. The repertoire holds some 230,000 clones, with about 9.3% as singletons. Sequences were obtained from naive CD4+ T cells from blood. The receptors here all came from a woman aged 18-29 years in good health.

In this sample, this clone turned up a few times. The chain uses TRBV18 and TRBJ2-5, with TRBD1 as a possible D gene (6 bases). With 6 bases removed from V and 2 bases from J, the gap between germline ends came to 13 bases. Per germline, CDR1 KGHSH and CDR2 LQKENI. This CDR3 has 14 amino acids. CDR3 in amino acids: CASSPQGGQETQYF. As DNA, the CDR3 is TGTGCCAGCTCCCCCCAAGGGGGACAAGAGACCCAGTACTTC.

The V call is TRBV7-2, the J call TRBJ2-3, with 9 bases lining up with TRBD2. With 5 bases clipped from V and 4 bases from J, the junction kept 13 bases outside the gene matches. Germline V CDR1 and CDR2: SGHTA, FQGNSA. The CDR3 runs to 17 residues. DNA of the CDR3: TGTGCCAGCAGCCTACTAGAGCGGGGGGCGGGGGCAGATACGCAGTATTTT. It is translated as CASSLLERGAGADTQYF.

This clone was observed many times. The J gene is TRBJ2-5, the V gene TRBV27, with D possibly being TRBD2 (6 bases). The germline V gene has CDR1 MNHEY and CDR2 SMNVEV (reference sequence). V lost 5 bases and J 0 bases, leaving 7 bases between the germline ends. This CDR3 region has 13 residues. CDR3 residues: CASSREHQETQYF. DNA of the CDR3: TGTGCCAGCAGTCGGGAGCACCAAGAGACCCAGTACTTC.

This chain links TRBV6-5 with TRBJ2-5; a weak D match, TRBD2 (6 bases). The J call may be mistaken, given a closer DNA end match to TRBJ2-7. The CDR3 spans 14 residues. Germline V gives CDR1 MNHEY, CDR2 SVGAGI. In DNA form, the CDR3 reads TGTGCCAGCAGTTACTTGGAGACGACTAGCGAGCAGTACTTC. Translation: CASSYLETTSEQYF.

Only a few counts were recorded for this clone. The genes are TRBV2 and TRBJ1-1; 8 nucleotides line up with TRBD1. The CDR3 totals 14 residues. J was trimmed by 3 bases and V by 6 bases; bases with no gene match: 6. CDR1 and CDR2 (germline): SNHLY, FYNNEI. The CDR3 region is CASRRGQVDTEAFF. CDR3 DNA: TGTGCCAGCAGGAGGGGACAGGTAGACACTGAAGCTTTCTTT.

This clone was counted a few times. The chain couples TRBV19 to TRBJ2-1; TRBD1 matches 8 bases. CDR3 length equals 17 residues. J was trimmed by 9 bases and V by 3 bases; bases with no gene match: 16. Germline CDR1 is LNHDA and CDR2 is SQIVND (reference sequence). The CDR3 sequence: CASSIMVTGAGKGEQFF. In nucleotides, the CDR3 is TGTGCCAGTAGTATTATGGTGACAGGGGCCGGTAAGGGTGAGCAGTTCTTC.

The V and J genes are TRBV15 and TRBJ1-5, with 7 bases that match TRBD1. Germline assignment: CDR1 LNHNV and CDR2 YYDKDF (reference sequence). The V gene end was trimmed by 1 base and the J gene end by 2 bases; junction bases not matched to a gene: 5. CDR3 length: 16 amino acids. The CDR3 nucleotides read TGTGCCACCAGCAGAGCAACAGGGGTGGGCAATCAGCCCCAGCATTTT. This gives the protein CATSRATGVGNQPQHF.

The rearrangement uses TRBV13 and TRBJ1-5; no reliable D call. CDR3 length: 13 residues. The V gene's germline CDR1 is PRHDT and CDR2 FYEKMQ (reference sequence). The V gene lost 5 bases and the J gene lost 7 bases, with 12 bases spanning the gap. For the CDR3, the DNA is TGTGCCAGCAGCCTCGGGTTCAAACAGCCCCAGCATTTT. It codes for CASSLGFKQPQHF.

This clone has more than one count but fewer than ten. CDR3 sequence: CAIGGGGGNQPQHF. CDR3 coding DNA: TGTGCCATCGGAGGCGGGGGCGGCAATCAGCCCCAGCATTTT. The chain has TRBV10-3 and TRBJ1-5; D perhaps matches TRBD1 (6 bases). CDR3 length: 14 residues. Trimming stripped 8 bases from V and 2 bases from J, with 13 bases between. Per the germline V gene, CDR1 is ENHRY and CDR2 is SYGVKD.

This clone was detected ten times or more. The rearrangement uses TRBV30 and TRBJ2-5, with D maybe TRBD2 (7 bases). The germline V gene encodes CDR1 GTSNPN and CDR2 SVGIG (reference sequence). Trimming shortened V by 1 base and J by 5 bases, and 14 bases separated the two germline ends. The CDR3 has 14 residues. CDR3 DNA: TGTGCCTGGAGTGCAGGGGAGGGCCGGGAGACCCAGTACTTC. It yields the protein CAWSAGEGRETQYF.

This clone occurred a few times. The genes are TRBV9 and TRBJ2-1; 9 positions agree with TRBD2. The CDR3 sequence is 17 residues long. V lost 4 bases, J lost 0 bases, and 8 bases stayed unmatched. Germline V gene sequence: CDR1 SGDLS, CDR2 YYNGEE. The CDR3: CASSLTTSGSSYNEQFF. The CDR3 nucleotides read TGTGCCAGCAGCCTGACGACTAGCGGAAGCTCCTACAATGAGCAGTTCTTC.

In this sample, this clone turned up many times. The CDR3 loop reads CASRSGPAGELFF. The CDR3, as DNA: TGTGCCAGCAGATCAGGGCCCGCCGGGGAGCTGTTTTTT. The rearrangement links TRBV5-4 to TRBJ2-2; a possible D gene is TRBD1 (5 bases). The V gene lost 5 bases and the J gene lost 6 bases, with 11 bases spanning the gap. Germline assignment: CDR1 SGHNT and CDR2 YYREEE (reference sequence). The CDR3 is made up of 13 amino acids.

The count of this clone is one. This chain joins TRBV2 and TRBJ2-3, with 7 positions matching TRBD1. Germline CDR1 reads SNHLY; CDR2 reads FYNNEI. V was pared by 4 bases and J by 4 bases, with 5 bases of the junction left unmatched. This CDR3 spans 14 amino acids. The CDR3 sequence: CASSVGQGADTQYF. DNA of the CDR3: TGTGCCAGCAGTGTTGGTCAGGGGGCAGATACGCAGTATTTT.

This clone was counted only a few times. The chain links TRBV30 to TRBJ1-2, with a tentative D call TRBD1 (6 bases). The CDR3 is 14 amino acids. V lost 4 bases and J lost 7, with 19 bases in between. The germline CDR1 and CDR2 sequences are GTSNPN and SVGIG (reference sequence). CDR3 nucleotide sequence: TGTGCCTGGACCACGGTTCCGGGCAGGGGTGGCTACACCTTC. Its translation is CAWTTVPGRGGYTF. The variable domain in full, completed from reference TRBV30 and TRBJ1-2, reads SQTIHQWPATLVQPVGSPLSLECTVEGTSNPNLYWYRQAAGRGLQLLFYSVGIGQISSEVPQNLSASRPQDRQFILSSKKLLLSDSGFYLCAWTTVPGRGGYTFGSGTRLTVV.

This chain joins TRBV5-1 and TRBJ1-1; the D is unclear. The CDR3 runs to 16 residues. Germline V gene lookup returns CDR1 SGHRS and CDR2 YFSETQ. The V gene lost 5 bases and the J gene lost 5 bases, with 22 bases spanning the gap. As DNA, the CDR3 is TGCGCCAGCAGGATGACCGCCTTGGGAGGACGGACTGAAGCTTTCTTT. Translated, it gives CASRMTALGGRTEAFF.

This clone was seen a handful of times. The rearrangement links TRBV5-6 to TRBJ1-4, with 8 bases identical to TRBD1. The CDR3 totals 14 residues. V dropped 3 bases and J dropped 3; count of bases not matched to a gene: 1. The germline gives CDR1 SGHDT, CDR2 YYEEEE. The CDR3: CASSSQGANEKLFF. The CDR3 region has the DNA TGTGCCAGCAGCTCACAGGGGGCTAATGAAAAACTGTTTTTT.

V is TRBV27 and J is TRBJ1-6; 7 bases align to TRBD1. V was pared by 6 bases and J by 5 bases, with 10 bases of the junction left unmatched. CDR1 is MNHEY and CDR2 is SMNVEV in the germline V gene (reference sequence). The CDR3 runs to 16 residues. Here the CDR3 DNA reads TGTGCCAGCAGGGTGATAGGGGGCAGGAATAATTCACCCCTCCACTTT. Amino acid sequence: CASRVIGGRNNSPLHF.

The CDR3: CASRRGTESNEKLFF. Written as DNA, the CDR3 is TGCGCCAGCAGGCGCGGGACGGAATCTAATGAAAAACTGTTTTTT. This chain uses TRBV5-1 with TRBJ1-4, with D possibly matching TRBD1 (5 bases). In germline, CDR1 is SGHRS, CDR2 YFSETQ. V shed 5 bases and J shed 3 bases, with 14 bases lying between them. The CDR3 loop spans 15 amino acids. The entire variable domain, with the rest obtained from reference TRBV5-1 and TRBJ1-4, is as follows: KAGVTQTPRYLIKTRGQQVTLSCSPISGHRSVSWYQQTPGQGLQFLFEYFSETQRNKGNFPGRFSGRQFSNSRSEMNVSTLELGDSALYLCASRRGTESNEKLFFGSGTQLSVL.

V and J are TRBV30 and TRBJ1-2, with D uncertain. The V gene lost 1 base and the J gene lost 4 bases, with 13 bases spanning the gap. CDR3 length equals 14 residues. Per germline, CDR1 GTSNPN and CDR2 SVGIG (reference sequence). Here the CDR3 DNA reads TGTGCCTGGAGTGGAGGGCTACGAGGCTATGGCTACACCTTC. This translates into CAWSGGLRGYGYTF. Based on the CDR3 plus reference TRBV30 and TRBJ1-2, the full variable domain is SQTIHQWPATLVQPVGSPLSLECTVEGTSNPNLYWYRQAAGRGLQLLFYSVGIGQISSEVPQNLSASRPQDRQFILSSKKLLLSDSGFYLCAWSGGLRGYGYTFGSGTRLTVV.

This clone came up many times. The V and J genes are TRBV29-1 and TRBJ2-5; TRBD1 aligns across 8 bases. The CDR3 loop spans 12 amino acids. Germline V gene data show CDR1 as SQVTM and CDR2 as ANQGSEA. The CDR3 loop reads CSGQGAEETQYF. The CDR3 DNA sequence: TGCAGTGGGCAGGGGGCGGAAGAGACCCAGTACTTC.

This clone was counted between two and nine times. The V call is TRBV6-1, the J call TRBJ2-2; a possible D gene is TRBD1 (6 bases). The germline V gene encodes CDR1 MNHNS and CDR2 SASEGT. The CDR3 spans 16 residues. V was trimmed by 10 bases and J by 1 base, leaving 19 bases between them. CDR3 DNA sequence: TGTGCCATCAGAGAAAAACAGGGCATGAACACCGGGGAGCTGTTTTTT. It codes for CAIREKQGMNTGELFF.

This clone occurred a few times. The rearrangement links TRBV6-5 to TRBJ1-1, with D unclear. From germline, CDR1 is MNHEY and CDR2 SVGAGI. CDR3 length: 16 amino acids. V was trimmed by 0 bases and J by 0 bases, leaving 11 bases between them. This CDR3 is CASSYSHLSVNTEAFF. DNA for the CDR3: TGTGCCAGCAGTTACTCCCACCTTAGCGTGAACACTGAAGCTTTCTTT.

This clone has more than one count but fewer than ten. The J gene is TRBJ2-7, the V gene TRBV6-5; D ambiguous. Germline V CDR1 and CDR2: MNHEY, SVGAGI. V was trimmed by 0 bases and J by 3 bases, leaving 12 bases between them. The CDR3 loop spans 15 amino acids. CDR3 sequence (DNA): TGTGCCAGCAGTTACTCTGAGGCTTACGGCTACGAGCAGTACTTC. Translated: CASSYSEAYGYEQYF.

The chain has TRBV25-1 and TRBJ2-3, with 14 bases matching TRBD2. Germline lookup yields CDR1 MGHDK and CDR2 SYGVNS. Trimming at V came to 6 bases and at J to 6 bases, leaving 11 bases not matched to a gene. This CDR3 has 17 amino acids. The CDR3 DNA sequence: TGTGCCAGCAGCCCCCTCTCGGGACTAGCGGGGGCCGATACGCAGTATTTT. Amino acid sequence: CASSPLSGLAGADTQYF.

The chain combines TRBV7-2 with TRBJ2-7; D possibly corresponds to TRBD1 (5 bases). CDR3 size: 15 residues. Trimming removed 1 base from V and 4 bases from J, with 14 bases in between. Germline-derived CDR1 and CDR2 are SGHTA and FQGNSA. CDR3 region: CASSLGPGPQYEQYF. The CDR3 region has the DNA TGTGCCAGCAGCTTAGGCCCAGGGCCCCAGTACGAGCAGTACTTC. The full variable domain, with the rest looked up from reference TRBV7-2 and TRBJ2-7, is GAGVSQSPSNKVTEKGKDVELRCDPISGHTALYWYRQSLGQGLEFLIYFQGNSAPDKSGLPSDRFSAERTGGSVSTLTIQRTQQEDSAVYLCASSLGPGPQYEQYFGPGTRLTVT.

This clone was seen more than once but under ten times. The chain is built from TRBV19 and TRBJ2-7, with a weak D call TRBD1 (5 bases). Trimming took off 3 bases at V and 4 bases at J, with 16 bases between the two ends. The germline CDR1 and CDR2 sequences are LNHDA and SQIVND (reference sequence). CDR3 length: 15 amino acids. This CDR3 is CASSMTPGQGYEQYF. DNA for the CDR3: TGTGCCAGTAGTATGACCCCCGGGCAGGGATACGAGCAGTACTTC.

The J gene is TRBJ2-1, the V gene TRBV2; D possibly corresponds to TRBD1 (6 bases). The CDR3 has 11 residues. CDR1 is SNHLY, CDR2 FYNNEI, per germline. Trimming took 8 bases from V and 9 from J, leaving 11 bases between them. CDR3 in DNA: TGTGCCAGCGGACTGGACAGTGAGCAGTTCTTC. Translated, it gives CASGLDSEQFF.

In its sample, this clone was seen a few times. This rearrangement joins TRBV5-1 to TRBJ2-7, with 7 bases fitting TRBD1. This CDR3 contains 16 residues. Trimming took 0 bases from V and 1 from J; bases not matched to a gene: 7. CDR1 is SGHRS and CDR2 is YFSETQ in the germline V gene. CDR3: CASSLAPTGPSYEQYF. CDR3 sequence (DNA): TGCGCCAGCAGCTTGGCACCGACAGGGCCTTCCTACGAGCAGTACTTC.

This clone was picked up a small number of times. This chain joins TRBV15 and TRBJ2-7, with 8 bases identical to TRBD2. Looked up from germline, CDR1 is LNHNV and CDR2 is YYDKDF (reference sequence). This CDR3 has 15 residues. V trimming: 1 base; J trimming: 4 bases; junction bases outside the gene matches: 6. Here the CDR3 reads CATSRVRAGEYEQYF. CDR3 DNA sequence: TGTGCCACCAGCAGAGTAAGAGCGGGAGAATACGAGCAGTACTTC.